This TCR beta chain is from a study of spatial heterogeneity in lung cancer. The CDR3 has 14 residues. CDR1 and CDR2 (germline): LGHNA, YSLEER. Trimming took off 0 bases at V and 1 base at J, with 6 bases between the two ends. TCRdb reprocessed the 5' RACE reads with MiXCR, giving one entry per CDR3 protein. The sample shows approximately 92,000 distinct CDR3 sequences, about an eighth of them seen only once. This clonotype occurred a few times. Indicated time point: sample taken at primary tumor resection. The sequenced material consisted of unsorted whole RNA from tumor, nontumor lung or frozen PBMC.

The chain is built from TRBV4-3 and TRBJ2-5; D not certain. This clonotype was obtained from a male donor with early-stage non-small cell lung cancer. The input for sequencing was PBMCs, taken at surgery. The CDR3 bases are TGCGCCAGCAGCCAAGAGTTCAGCCAAGAGACCCAGTACTTC. It encodes CASSQEFSQETQYF.